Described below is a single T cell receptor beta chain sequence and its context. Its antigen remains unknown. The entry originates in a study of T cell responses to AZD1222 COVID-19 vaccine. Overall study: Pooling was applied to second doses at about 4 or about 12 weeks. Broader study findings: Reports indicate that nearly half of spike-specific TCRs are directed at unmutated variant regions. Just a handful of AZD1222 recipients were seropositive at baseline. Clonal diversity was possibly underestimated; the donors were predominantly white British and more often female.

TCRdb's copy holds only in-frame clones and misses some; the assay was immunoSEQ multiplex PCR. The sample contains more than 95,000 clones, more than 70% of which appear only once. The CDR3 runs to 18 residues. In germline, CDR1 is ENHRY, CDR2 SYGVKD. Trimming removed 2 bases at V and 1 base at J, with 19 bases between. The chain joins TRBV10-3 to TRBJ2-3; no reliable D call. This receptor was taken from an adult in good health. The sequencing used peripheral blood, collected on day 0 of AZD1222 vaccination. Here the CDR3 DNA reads TGTGCCATCAGTGAGCAAGGATCCCGAACCCGGGGCACAGATACGCAGTATTTT. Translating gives CAISEQGSRTRGTDTQYF.